The subject of this entry is one T cell receptor beta chain. The CDR3 totals 16 residues. Germline V lookup: CDR1 SGHDT, CDR2 YYEEEE. Deletions cut 6 bases from V and 4 bases from J, with 22 bases between. This sample was taken from a study of control samples from healthy donors and cancer patients. Assay used: immunoSEQ multiplex PCR; TCRdb lists only in-frame clones, some missing. The table includes some 89,000 clones, more than 75% detected once. Material: blood. This TCR was sampled from a woman aged 40 to 55 in good health. V gene TRBV5-6 combines with J gene TRBJ2-5, with D tentatively TRBD2 (6 bases). CDR3 sequence reads: CASTHNPGLRRETQYF. CDR3 sequence (DNA): TGTGCCAGCACCCACAATCCGGGACTCCGGCGAGAGACCCAGTACTTC.